Shown below are 21 T cell receptor beta chains from a single sample sequenced in a study of PD-1 blockade in mismatch repair-deficient tumors. Method: immunoSEQ multiplex PCR; TCRdb's copy keeps in-frame clones and lacks some. The sample lists about 51,000 clones, approximately 84% occurring once. The sequenced sample was peripheral blood, obtained about 4.5 months after starting pembrolizumab. These receptors all stem from an adult with mismatch repair-deficient cancer.

The chain has TRBV10-1 and TRBJ2-1, with 8 positions matching TRBD1. Germline loops: CDR1 WNHNN, CDR2 SYGVQD (reference sequence). J was trimmed by 7 bases and V by 2 bases; bases with no gene match: 7. The CDR3 sequence is 15 residues long. The CDR3 region has the DNA TGCGCCAGCAGTGAGCCCCGGACAGGGTTTAATGAGCAGTTCTTC. This translates into CASSEPRTGFNEQFF.

This rearrangement joins TRBV2 to TRBJ1-2; 9 bases match TRBD1. V gave up 6 bases and J gave up 8 bases; unmatched junction bases: 7. Germline CDR1 SNHLY, CDR2 FYNNEI. The CDR3 is 13 residues long. CDR3 nucleotides: TGTGCCAGCAGCGGGACAGGGATAGGGGGCTACACCTTC. Translating gives CASSGTGIGGYTF.

The chain has TRBV19 and TRBJ1-5, with D perhaps matching TRBD1 (6 bases). Germline lookup yields CDR1 LNHDA and CDR2 SQIVND (reference sequence). V dropped 5 bases and J dropped 6 bases, with 14 bases sitting between them. The CDR3 is 14 residues long. The CDR3 region is CASSVGTGSQPQHF. Written as DNA, the CDR3 is TGTGCCAGTAGTGTTGGCACAGGGAGTCAGCCCCAGCATTTT.

V is TRBV5-5 and J is TRBJ2-6; 7 bases match TRBD1. Germline lookup yields CDR1 SGHKS and CDR2 YYEKEE (reference sequence). The CDR3 consists of 15 residues. V shed 4 bases and J 3 bases; nucleotides not matched to a gene: 4. The chain's CDR3 is CASSTTGVGANVLTF. The CDR3, as DNA: TGTGCCAGCAGCACCACAGGGGTTGGGGCCAACGTCCTGACTTTC. The full variable domain, rest sourced from reference TRBV5-5 and TRBJ2-6, is DAGVTQSPTHLIKTRGQQVTLRCSPISGHKSVSWYQQVLGQGPQFIFQYYEKEERGRGNFPDRFSARQFPNYSSELNVNALLLGDSALYLCASSTTGVGANVLTFGAGSRLTVL.

This chain links TRBV9 with TRBJ2-7; TRBD2 matches 9 bases. Germline V gene lookup returns CDR1 SGDLS and CDR2 YYNGEE. CDR3 length: 15 residues. Trimming took 4 bases from V and 2 from J; bases not matched to a gene: 7. The CDR3, as DNA: TGTGCCAGCAGCCCCCGTATAGCGGGAGCCTACGAGCAGTACTTC. This codes for CASSPRIAGAYEQYF.

The chain has TRBV30 and TRBJ2-1; D call uncertain. V was clipped by 3 bases and J by 0 bases, with 9 bases between them. The CDR3 loop spans 14 amino acids. CDR1 GTSNPN and CDR2 SVGIG come from the germline V gene (reference sequence). The CDR3 nucleotides read TGTGCCTGGAGCGAAGGAAGCTCCTACAATGAGCAGTTCTTC. Protein product: CAWSEGSSYNEQFF.

This rearrangement joins TRBV5-4 to TRBJ2-1; 8 nucleotides align to TRBD2. V dropped 0 bases and J dropped 4; count of bases not matched to a gene: 3. Germline V gene data show CDR1 as SGHNT and CDR2 as YYREEE (reference sequence). The CDR3 runs to 15 residues. CDR3: CASSLAGGEYNEQFF. As DNA, the CDR3 is TGTGCCAGCAGCTTGGCGGGAGGGGAATACAATGAGCAGTTCTTC.

V and J are TRBV7-2 and TRBJ1-1; maybe TRBD1 (6 bases). Looked up from germline, CDR1 is SGHTA and CDR2 is FQGNSA. The CDR3 contains 15 residues. With 1 base removed from V and 4 bases from J, the gap between germline ends came to 13 bases. The CDR3 loop reads CASSLVGGLGTEAFF. CDR3 DNA: TGTGCCAGCAGCTTAGTTGGGGGCTTAGGCACTGAAGCTTTCTTT.

This clone appeared a few times. CDR3 loop: CASSPTGDPHYGYTF. The CDR3, as DNA: TGCGCCAGCAGCCCCACCGGGGACCCTCACTATGGCTACACCTTC. This chain connects TRBV5-1 to TRBJ1-2; a weak D match, TRBD1 (5 bases). Germline values: CDR1 SGHRS, CDR2 YFSETQ. The V gene lost 4 bases and the J gene lost 3 bases, with 16 bases spanning the gap. This CDR3 spans 15 amino acids.

This clone was counted a few times. This chain links TRBV19 with TRBJ1-1; unclear D gene. Trimming pared 4 bases from V and 0 bases from J, leaving 9 bases between. This CDR3 contains 14 residues. CDR1 is LNHDA and CDR2 is SQIVND in the germline V gene (reference sequence). The CDR3 protein is CASSNPGMNTEAFF. The CDR3 nucleotides are TGTGCCAGTAGTAATCCGGGCATGAACACTGAAGCTTTCTTT.

The chain carries TRBV6-4 and TRBJ2-7; TRBD2 might be the D (5 bases). The CDR3 consists of 16 residues. Per the germline V gene, CDR1 is MRHNA and CDR2 is SNTAGT. V lost 7 bases and J lost 4, with 23 bases in between. DNA for the CDR3: TGTGCCAGCATGCTATCTTTCGAAACGTCGGGGTACGAGCAGTACTTC. As protein: CASMLSFETSGYEQYF.

This sequence joins TRBV19 and TRBJ2-5, with 10 bases identical to TRBD2. From germline, CDR1 is LNHDA and CDR2 SQIVND (reference sequence). J gave up 6 bases and V 5 bases, and 21 bases lay outside the gene matches. This CDR3 is 19 amino acids long. CDR3 DNA: TGTGCCAGTAGTTCTCAATCAGGACTAGCGGAGTCTTCCTACAAGACCCAGTACTTC. Protein product: CASSSQSGLAESSYKTQYF.

The CDR3: CASSLAKTGGTEAFF. CDR3 DNA: TGTGCCAGCAGTTTAGCTAAGACAGGGGGCACTGAAGCTTTCTTT. The chain joins TRBV27 to TRBJ1-1, with 9 bases identical to TRBD1. There are 15 residues in the CDR3. Germline CDR1 reads MNHEY; CDR2 reads SMNVEV (reference sequence). J lost 4 bases, V lost 2 bases, and 5 bases had no gene match.

The chain recombines TRBV7-9 with TRBJ2-1, with a tentative D call TRBD2 (6 bases). The germline V gene encodes CDR1 SEHNR and CDR2 FQNEAQ (reference sequence). This CDR3 is 14 amino acids long. Trimming removed 5 bases from V and 8 bases from J, with 16 bases in between. CDR3 sequence: CASSANELAYEQFF. CDR3 coding DNA: TGTGCCAGCAGCGCTAATGAACTAGCTTATGAGCAGTTCTTC.

DNA for the CDR3: TGTGCCATCACCGCAGACTTATACAATGAGCAGTTCTTC. It is translated as CAITADLYNEQFF. The chain carries TRBV10-3 and TRBJ2-1, with D unclear. The CDR3 spans 13 residues. The V and J ends lost 7 bases and 4 bases respectively, with 11 bases between them. In germline, CDR1 is ENHRY, CDR2 SYGVKD.

The chain combines TRBV6-5 with TRBJ2-1; perhaps TRBD2 as D (7 bases). The germline gives CDR1 MNHEY, CDR2 SVGAGI. This CDR3 spans 16 amino acids. V was pared by 0 bases and J by 7 bases, with 16 bases between. CDR3 region: CASSYSGRGVRNEQFF. The CDR3 DNA is TGTGCCAGCAGTTACTCGGGGAGGGGGGTCAGGAATGAGCAGTTCTTC.

A note on this clone: It may be a read error: a sequence one base away is much more abundant. The rearrangement joins TRBV7-3 to TRBJ2-6; a possible D gene is TRBD1 (5 bases). CDR3 length equals 14 residues. The V end lost 5 bases, the J end lost 2 bases, and 7 bases lay between the germline ends. CDR1 is SGHTA, CDR2 FQGTGA, per germline. The CDR3 loop reads CASSPRAGANVLTF. Here the CDR3 DNA reads TGTGCCAGCAGCCCCAGGGCTGGGGCCAACGTCCTGACTTTC. Using reference TRBV7-3 and TRBJ2-6 for the parts outside the CDR3, the full variable domain is GAGVSQTPSNKVTEKGKYVELRCDPISGHTALYWYRQSLGQGPEFLIYFQGTGAADDSGLPNDRFFAVRPEGSVSTLKIQRTERGDSAVYLCASSPRAGANVLTFGAGSRLTVL.

The J gene is TRBJ1-1, the V gene TRBV9; the D gene is possibly TRBD1 (6 bases). The V end lost 4 bases, the J end lost 5 bases, and 12 bases lay between the germline ends. The CDR3 sequence is 13 residues long. CDR1 is SGDLS and CDR2 is YYNGEE in the germline V gene. CDR3 DNA sequence: TGTGCCAGCAGCACAAGGGGGGAAACTGAAGCTTTCTTT. Amino acids: CASSTRGETEAFF.

The CDR3 DNA follows: TGTGCCAGCAGTTTTTCGACAGGCTCCACAGATACGCAGTATTTT. Translation gives CASSFSTGSTDTQYF. The V gene is TRBV6-6, the J gene TRBJ2-3, with D maybe TRBD1 (6 bases). The V and J ends lost 4 bases and 2 bases respectively, with 13 bases between them. The CDR3 extends over 15 amino acids. The V gene's germline CDR1 is MNHNY and CDR2 SVGAGI (reference sequence).

CDR3 protein: CASSPTGFYEQYF. The CDR3 nucleotides read TGTGCCAGCAGCCCAACAGGGTTCTACGAGCAGTACTTC. This chain connects TRBV7-9 to TRBJ2-7; possible D gene TRBD1, 6 bases. Germline V lookup: CDR1 SEHNR, CDR2 FQNEAQ (reference sequence). The CDR3 spans 13 residues. The ends were cut back, 5 bases at V and 3 bases at J, with 11 bases in the middle.

This chain links TRBV5-5 with TRBJ2-2; D is unresolved. CDR3 length: 15 residues. V was shortened by 4 bases and J by 8 bases, with 18 bases between the two germline ends. Looked up from germline, CDR1 is SGHKS and CDR2 is YYEKEE (reference sequence). This CDR3 reads CASSRAERQSGELFF. In DNA, the CDR3 is TGTGCCAGCAGCCGGGCAGAAAGGCAATCTGGGGAGCTGTTTTTT.